This is a list of T cell receptor beta chains from one sample in a study of CD8 T cells in ankylosing spondylitis. MiXCR, applied by TCRdb to the 5' RACE reads, yields one record per CDR3 protein. The sample has approximately 260,000 distinct CDR3 sequences, over 15% seen once. The source material was blood, either unsorted or a sorted T cell fraction (not recorded which). The receptors derive from a male donor with ankylosing spondylitis or in good health (not recorded which). The CDR3 runs from the conserved cysteine through the conserved F or W. A D gene is named only where the DNA matches it firmly. Rows may omit the clone size; those that give it use once, few, many or a size class.

j_call: TRBJ1-2; d_call: .; clone_size: many; v_call: TRBV6-6; cdr3_nt: TGTGCCAGCAGTTATTACGATGGCTACACCTTC; cdr3_aa: CASSYYDGYTF
j_call: TRBJ2-7; d_call: .; clone_size: few; v_call: TRBV4-1; cdr3_nt: TGCGCCAGCAGCGACCTCTATGACGGCGACCCCTGGGAGCAGTACTTC; cdr3_aa: CASSDLYDGDPWEQYF
j_call: TRBJ2-1; d_call: TRBD2; clone_size: .; v_call: TRBV6-4; cdr3_nt: TGTGCCAGCAGTGATAAGCGGGAGGGCTACAATGAGCAGTTCTTC; cdr3_aa: CASSDKREGYNEQFF
j_call: TRBJ2-1; d_call: .; clone_size: few; v_call: TRBV5-1; cdr3_nt: TGCGCCAGCAGCTTGGAGCATCCCACCTACCCCAATGAGCAGTTCTTC; cdr3_aa: CASSLEHPTYPNEQFF
j_call: TRBJ2-7; d_call: TRBD2; clone_size: few; v_call: TRBV18; cdr3_nt: TGTGCCAGCTCAAGAGCGGGACTAGCGGGAGCCTACGAGCAGTACTTC; cdr3_aa: CASSRAGLAGAYEQYF
j_call: TRBJ2-7; d_call: .; clone_size: many; v_call: TRBV29-1; cdr3_nt: TGCAGCGCCGTGGGGCAGGGGGGATCCTACGAGCAGTACTTC; cdr3_aa: CSAVGQGGSYEQYF
j_call: TRBJ2-1; d_call: .; clone_size: .; v_call: TRBV29-1; cdr3_nt: TGCAGCTGGGGAGGGGGGCCCTACAATGAGCAGTTCTTC; cdr3_aa: CSWGGGPYNEQFF
j_call: TRBJ2-1; d_call: TRBD2; clone_size: few; v_call: TRBV7-9; cdr3_nt: TGTGCCAGCAGCATGGAAACTAGCGGGAGAATCTACAATGAGCAGTTCTTC; cdr3_aa: CASSMETSGRIYNEQFF
j_call: TRBJ2-1; d_call: TRBD1; clone_size: .; v_call: TRBV20-1; cdr3_nt: TGCAGTGCTAGAGAACAGGGGGGCAATGAGCAGTTCTTC; cdr3_aa: CSAREQGGNEQFF
j_call: TRBJ2-2; d_call: .; clone_size: .; v_call: TRBV24-1; cdr3_nt: TGTGCCACCAGCCTGGGGCAGGGGAACACCGGGGAGCTGTTTTTT; cdr3_aa: CATSLGQGNTGELFF
j_call: TRBJ2-7; d_call: .; clone_size: many; v_call: TRBV29-1; cdr3_nt: TGCAGCGGGTGGGGCGTCGACTACGAGCAGTACTTC; cdr3_aa: CSGWGVDYEQYF